Listed below are T cell receptor beta chains from one sample, sequenced in a study of regulatory T cells in long-lasting Graves disease. TCRdb re-analysed the multiplex PCR reads in MiXCR, keeping a single row per CDR3 protein. In the table there are about 470,000 distinct CDR3 sequences, roughly 21% of which are singletons. This specimen was peripheral blood mononuclear cells (PBMCs), taken when the disease was refractory, from a patient treated with antithyroid drugs. The receptors originated from a female donor with Graves disease. CDR3s include the opening cysteine and the closing phenylalanine or tryptophan. D genes are given only for firm matches. Only part of the rows carry a size: once, few, many, or a class if the clone is expanded.

size: .
V: TRBV12-3/TRBV12-4
J: TRBJ2-1
D: .
CDR3: CASRFGDPSYNEQFF
DNA: TGTGCCAGCAGATTTGGGGACCCCTCCTACAATGAGCAGTTCTTC

size: .
V: TRBV20-1
J: TRBJ1-5
D: .
CDR3: CSAGGPGPFQPQHF
DNA: TGCAGTGCTGGGGGGCCGGGACCCTTCCAGCCCCAGCATTTT

size: many
V: TRBV11-3
J: TRBJ2-5
D: TRBD2
CDR3: CASSTRTSGPVKTQYF
DNA: TGTGCCAGCAGCACTCGGACTAGCGGGCCGGTGAAGACCCAGTACTTC

size: many
V: TRBV12-3/TRBV12-4
J: TRBJ1-2
D: .
CDR3: CASSPSAGAKGYTF
DNA: TGTGCCAGCAGTCCGTCGGCGGGGGCAAAGGGCTACACCTTC

size: many
V: TRBV28
J: TRBJ2-5
D: TRBD1
CDR3: CASSPAGGRRETQYF
DNA: TGTGCCAGCAGTCCAGCAGGGGGCCGAAGAGAGACCCAGTACTTC

size: .
V: TRBV4-1
J: TRBJ1-2
D: .
CDR3: CASSQDLEDGYTF
DNA: TGCGCCAGCAGCCAAGATTTGGAAGATGGCTACACCTTC

size: many
V: TRBV24-1
J: TRBJ2-7
D: .
CDR3: CATSDRPPGHEQYF
DNA: TGTGCCACCAGTGATCGTCCCCCAGGCCACGAGCAGTACTTC

size: many
V: TRBV28
J: TRBJ2-7
D: .
CDR3: CASSSNRDGFYEQYF
DNA: TGTGCCAGCAGTTCCAACCGGGACGGCTTCTACGAGCAGTACTTC

size: many
V: TRBV7-2
J: TRBJ1-1
D: .
CDR3: CASSPARTTEAFF
DNA: TGTGCCAGCAGCCCCGCCCGGACCACTGAAGCTTTCTTT

size: many
V: TRBV6-1
J: TRBJ1-2
D: TRBD1
CDR3: CASTAPGTGGADYGYTF
DNA: TGTGCCAGCACCGCTCCGGGGACAGGGGGCGCCGACTATGGCTACACCTTC

size: .
V: TRBV28
J: TRBJ2-3
D: .
CDR3: CASSPRNGLTDTQYF
DNA: TGTGCCAGCAGTCCTCGGAACGGGCTGACAGATACGCAGTATTTT

size: many
V: TRBV15
J: TRBJ1-5
D: .
CDR3: CATSRARGGNQPQHF
DNA: TGTGCCACCAGCAGAGCACGGGGAGGCAATCAGCCCCAGCATTTT

size: few
V: TRBV9
J: TRBJ2-7
D: .
CDR3: CASSPGPGSAYEQYF
DNA: TGTGCCAGCAGCCCAGGGCCGGGATCAGCCTACGAGCAGTACTTC

size: many
V: TRBV2
J: TRBJ1-6
D: .
CDR3: CASSELGRVVDSPLHF
DNA: TGTGCCAGCAGTGAATTAGGACGGGTAGTGGATTCACCCCTCCACTTT

size: many
V: TRBV28
J: TRBJ1-5
D: TRBD1
CDR3: CASSPGEGAHQPQHF
DNA: TGTGCCAGCAGCCCAGGGGAGGGGGCACATCAGCCCCAGCATTTT

size: many
V: TRBV24-1
J: TRBJ2-7
D: .
CDR3: CATSDLDMYEQYF
DNA: TGTGCCACCAGTGACCTTGACATGTACGAGCAGTACTTC

size: few
V: TRBV19
J: TRBJ2-7
D: TRBD2
CDR3: CASSRLAGGTGEQYF
DNA: TGTGCCAGTAGTCGACTAGCGGGGGGGACGGGCGAGCAGTACTTC

size: few
V: TRBV6-2/TRBV6-3
J: TRBJ2-7
D: .
CDR3: CASSYSVWRSSYEQYF
DNA: TGTGCCAGCAGTTACAGCGTCTGGCGGAGCTCCTACGAGCAGTACTTC

size: .
V: TRBV7-2
J: TRBJ2-7
D: .
CDR3: CASLNNGSYEQYF
DNA: TGTGCCAGCCTGAACAACGGCTCCTACGAGCAGTACTTC

size: many
V: TRBV12-3/TRBV12-4
J: TRBJ1-5
D: .
CDR3: CASSLVGDPNQPQHF
DNA: TGTGCCAGCAGTTTAGTCGGGGACCCAAATCAGCCCCAGCATTTT

size: few
V: TRBV7-9
J: TRBJ1-2
D: .
CDR3: CASITSASNYGYTF
DNA: TGTGCCAGCATCACTTCGGCCAGTAACTATGGCTACACCTTC

size: many
V: TRBV7-9
J: TRBJ2-5
D: TRBD1
CDR3: CASSLTTGVTETQYF
DNA: TGTGCCAGCAGCCTGACGACAGGGGTTACAGAGACCCAGTACTTC

size: .
V: TRBV29-1
J: TRBJ2-4
D: TRBD1
CDR3: CSVILGQGGAKNIQYF
DNA: TGCAGCGTCATCCTCGGACAGGGGGGGGCCAAAAACATTCAGTACTTC

size: many
V: TRBV6-1
J: TRBJ2-6
D: .
CDR3: CASSPRHSSGANVLTF
DNA: TGTGCCAGCAGTCCACGACACAGCTCTGGGGCCAACGTCCTGACTTTC

size: many
V: TRBV6-2/TRBV6-3
J: TRBJ2-7
D: .
CDR3: CASRPQPIREQYF
DNA: TGTGCCAGCAGGCCGCAGCCCATTCGGGAGCAGTACTTC

size: .
V: TRBV19
J: TRBJ1-6
D: .
CDR3: CASSREATVGSPLHF
DNA: TGTGCCAGTAGTAGGGAAGCGACAGTTGGTTCACCCCTCCACTTT

size: many
V: TRBV7-3
J: TRBJ1-1
D: .
CDR3: CASSLDNTSEAFF
DNA: TGTGCCAGCAGCTTAGATAATACAAGTGAAGCTTTCTTT

size: .
V: TRBV7-9
J: TRBJ1-5
D: .
CDR3: CASSQWGSGLNQPQHF
DNA: TGTGCCAGCAGCCAGTGGGGAAGTGGGCTGAATCAGCCCCAGCATTTT

size: many
V: TRBV9
J: TRBJ1-5
D: TRBD1
CDR3: CASSGQGNEPQHF
DNA: TGTGCCAGCAGCGGACAGGGGAATGAGCCCCAGCATTTT

size: .
V: TRBV29-1
J: TRBJ2-1
D: TRBD1
CDR3: CSVRTGAGNEQFF
DNA: TGCAGCGTGCGGACAGGGGCCGGTAATGAGCAGTTCTTC